Presented here are 27 T cell receptor beta chains from one specimen sequenced in a study of CD8 T cells in ankylosing spondylitis (dated by TCRdb to 2016 to 2017). The library was generated by 5' RACE. Sequenced on an Illumina HiSeq 2500. TCRdb reworked the public reads: Q25 trimming with fastp, MiXCR clone assembly, productive beta chains retained. Identical CDR3 protein sequences are pooled into one entry, listed with their most common genes and DNA. The sample table records more than 100,000 distinct CDR3 sequences; about an eighth of these occur just once. Of the sample, approximately 4% is held by the ten largest clones. The sequenced sample was blood, either unsorted or a sorted T cell fraction (not recorded which). These receptors came from a female donor with ankylosing spondylitis or in good health (not recorded which).

Many counts were recorded for this clonotype. The V and J genes are TRBV20-1 and TRBJ1-1; D is unclear. Germline CDR1 and CDR2: DFQATT and SNEGSKA (reference sequence). V lost 5 bases and J lost 4, with 11 bases in between. This CDR3 region has 12 residues. CDR3 DNA sequence: TGCAGTGCTCCGGGAAGATCCACTGAAGCTTTCTTT. Its translation: CSAPGRSTEAFF.

This clonotype was seen at least ten times. The gene calls are TRBV20-1 and TRBJ2-1, with TRBD1 identical over 9 bases. V dropped 4 bases and J dropped 8; count of bases not matched to a gene: 9. CDR3 size: 14 residues. Germline lookup yields CDR1 DFQATT and CDR2 SNEGSKA (reference sequence). In DNA, the CDR3 is TGCAGTGCTACCCTCGGACAGGGGTTCGATGAGCAGTTCTTC. This gives the protein CSATLGQGFDEQFF.

The rearrangement joins TRBV6-2 or TRBV6-3 to TRBJ1-1; a possible D gene is TRBD1 (6 bases). V shed 8 bases and J shed 0 bases, with 13 bases lying between them. The CDR3 length is 14 residues. Germline V CDR1 and CDR2: MNHEY, SVGEGT. Here the CDR3 reads CASHPGHLNTEAFF. The CDR3 bases are TGTGCCAGCCACCCGGGACACCTGAACACTGAAGCTTTCTTT.

This clonotype was observed at least ten times. The chain carries TRBV5-1 and TRBJ2-2; D is uncertain. This CDR3 contains 14 residues. Looked up from germline, CDR1 is SGHRS and CDR2 is YFSETQ. Trimming stripped 4 bases from V and 1 base from J, with 8 bases between. The CDR3, as DNA: TGCGCCAGCAGCCCTAGACAGAACACCGGGGAGCTGTTTTTT. Amino acids: CASSPRQNTGELFF.

On this clonotype itself: This may come from a read error, since a much larger clone is one base off. The CDR3 DNA follows: TGCAGTGCTAATTCGCAGCTCTCTGGGGCCAACGTCCTGACTTTC. Its protein product is CSANSQLSGANVLTF. The chain is built from TRBV20-1 and TRBJ2-6, with no clear D. The CDR3 is 15 residues long. The germline CDR1 and CDR2 sequences are DFQATT and SNEGSKA (reference sequence). Trimming cost V 4 bases and J 0 bases, with 10 bases left between them.

This clonotype was recorded at least ten times. DNA for the CDR3: TGTGCCAGCAGCTTGGGTGTTGCTAGCGGACAATACAATGAGCAGTTCTTC. This encodes CASSLGVASGQYNEQFF. V is TRBV5-5 and J is TRBJ2-1, with 7 bases lining up with TRBD2. The CDR3 totals 17 residues. J gave up 4 bases and V 0 bases, and 10 bases lay outside the gene matches. Germline V lookup: CDR1 SGHKS, CDR2 YYEKEE (reference sequence).

This clonotype was observed at least ten times. V usage is TRBV5-1 and J usage is TRBJ1-2, with TRBD1 as a possible D gene (5 bases). The CDR3 spans 14 residues. The V end was cut by 1 base, the J end by 8 bases, with 15 bases between. CDR1 and CDR2 from the germline V gene are SGHRS and YFSETQ. CDR3 DNA: TGCGCCAGCAGCTTGTTGGCGGACGGGGGAGGCTACACCTTC. Amino acids: CASSLLADGGGYTF. Using reference TRBV5-1 and TRBJ1-2 for the parts outside the CDR3, the full variable domain is KAGVTQTPRYLIKTRGQQVTLSCSPISGHRSVSWYQQTPGQGLQFLFEYFSETQRNKGNFPGRFSGRQFSNSRSEMNVSTLELGDSALYLCASSLLADGGGYTFGSGTRLTVV.

This clonotype was found many times. The rearrangement links TRBV5-1 to TRBJ2-7, with TRBD1 matching over 7 bases. This CDR3 has 13 amino acids. V shed 2 bases, J shed 5 bases, and the junction held 4 bases outside the gene matches. In germline, CDR1 is SGHRS, CDR2 YFSETQ. CDR3 DNA: TGCGCCAGCAGCTTACCGACAGGGAACGAGCAGTACTTC. This encodes CASSLPTGNEQYF.

This clonotype was observed many times. V and J are TRBV7-2 and TRBJ2-7; 11 bases are a match to TRBD2. V shed 3 bases, J shed 0 bases, and the junction held 7 bases outside the gene matches. The CDR3 runs 17 residues. Per germline, CDR1 SGHTA and CDR2 FQGNSA. The CDR3 sequence: CASSFRTTSGSSYEQYF. DNA of the CDR3: TGTGCCAGCAGCTTTCGGACAACTAGCGGGAGCTCCTACGAGCAGTACTTC.

This clonotype was recorded at least ten times. V is TRBV5-1 and J is TRBJ1-2; D is perhaps TRBD1 (5 bases). The length of the CDR3 is 14 residues. Trimming left V 6 bases short and J 5 bases short, with 17 bases between. Germline V lookup: CDR1 SGHRS, CDR2 YFSETQ. Here the CDR3 DNA reads TGCGCCAGCACCTCTTCCGGGACGAAGTATGGCTACACCTTC. Translation: CASTSSGTKYGYTF.

The table lists this clonotype with many counts. J is TRBJ1-1 and V is TRBV20-1, with D unresolved. The V end was cut by 3 bases, the J end by 4 bases, with 15 bases between. The CDR3 is made up of 14 amino acids. Germline V gives CDR1 DFQATT, CDR2 SNEGSKA (reference sequence). The DNA for the CDR3 is TGCAGTGCTAGGGTCCCGGGCTGGGGCACTGAAGCTTTCTTT. Its protein is CSARVPGWGTEAFF.

This clonotype has at least ten counts. For the CDR3, the DNA is TGTGCCAGCAAAAGAGGGGGGAGCTATGGCTACACCTTC. As protein: CASKRGGSYGYTF. The chain couples TRBV7-2 to TRBJ1-2; D perhaps matches TRBD1 (6 bases). Germline values: CDR1 SGHTA, CDR2 FQGNSA. CDR3 length equals 13 residues. V lost 7 bases and J lost 4, with 13 bases in between.

The genes are TRBV20-1 and TRBJ1-1; possibly TRBD1 for D (5 bases). Trimming stripped 6 bases from V and 3 bases from J, with 11 bases between. Germline V gene lookup returns CDR1 DFQATT and CDR2 SNEGSKA (reference sequence). The CDR3 runs 12 residues. CDR3 region: CSAGTLDTEAFF. The CDR3 coding sequence is TGCAGTGCGGGGACTCTGGACACTGAAGCTTTCTTT.

V is TRBV20-1 and J is TRBJ2-1; perhaps TRBD2 as D (5 bases). Trimming removed 7 bases at V and 8 bases at J, with 18 bases between. This CDR3 has 13 amino acids. Germline V lookup: CDR1 DFQATT, CDR2 SNEGSKA (reference sequence). Written as DNA, the CDR3 is TGCAGTGTTTGGACCGGGAAGGGCGATGAGCAGTTCTTC. This sequence encodes CSVWTGKGDEQFF.

A few counts support this clonotype. The chain combines TRBV15 with TRBJ2-3; 11 nucleotides agree with TRBD2. The trim removed 3 bases at V and 3 bases at J, leaving 2 bases unmatched. Looked up from germline, CDR1 is LNHNV and CDR2 is YYDKDF (reference sequence). The CDR3 spans 15 residues. CDR3 coding DNA: TGTGCCACCAGCAGGGGACTAGCGGAGACAGATACGCAGTATTTT. Translation gives CATSRGLAETDTQYF.

In this sample, this clonotype turned up many times. This sequence joins TRBV18 and TRBJ1-5, with a tentative D call TRBD1 (6 bases). The CDR3 runs to 15 residues. Per the germline V gene, CDR1 is KGHSH and CDR2 is LQKENI. The V and J ends lost 5 bases and 9 bases respectively, with 20 bases between them. The CDR3 coding sequence is TGTGCCAGCTCAGAAAAGGGGGGGCCCCTAGGGCCCCAGCATTTT. It specifies CASSEKGGPLGPQHF.

This clonotype has at least ten counts. The genes are TRBV5-1 and TRBJ2-1; maybe TRBD2 (7 bases). The CDR3 consists of 15 residues. Trimming stripped 0 bases from V and 2 bases from J, with 9 bases between. The V gene's germline CDR1 is SGHRS and CDR2 YFSETQ. The CDR3 DNA reads TGCGCCAGCAGCTTGGGAGGGGGGGCCTACAATGAGCAGTTCTTC. As protein: CASSLGGGAYNEQFF.

The table lists this clonotype with many counts. The chain carries TRBV7-8 and TRBJ2-7; 9 nucleotides align to TRBD2. The CDR3 runs to 16 residues. Germline CDR1 reads SGHVS; CDR2 reads FQNEAQ. The ends lost 2 bases at V and 4 bases at J; junction bases unmatched: 9. The CDR3 reads CASSLIVSGRMYEQYF. DNA for the CDR3: TGTGCCAGCAGCTTAATCGTCAGCGGGAGGATGTACGAGCAGTACTTC.

Turning to this clonotype: This may be a read error, as it is one base from a much larger clone. V and J are TRBV12-3 or TRBV12-4 and TRBJ1-3; the D gene is possibly TRBD1 (5 bases). The CDR3 covers 13 residues. CDR3 bases: TGTGCCAGCAGCGACAGCGGTGGAAACACCATACATTTT. Translating gives CASSDSGGNTIHF.

This clonotype appeared many times. The CDR3 region has the DNA TGTGCCAGCAGGGGACAGGGGGAGACCCAGTACTTC. This codes for CASRGQGETQYF. The rearrangement joins TRBV28 to TRBJ2-5, with 10 positions matching TRBD1. The V segment lost 6 bases and the J segment 5 bases; nucleotides outside the gene matches: 0. Germline values: CDR1 MDHEN, CDR2 SYDVKM. CDR3 size: 12 residues.

This clonotype was observed many times. J is TRBJ2-3 and V is TRBV15; the match to TRBD2 covers 7 bases. Germline CDR1 and CDR2: LNHNV and YYDKDF (reference sequence). V gave up 5 bases and J gave up 2 bases; unmatched junction bases: 16. This CDR3 region has 18 residues. The CDR3 coding sequence is TGTGCCACCAGCGTCGAAGGTACGAGCGGGACTTCCACAGATACGCAGTATTTT. Protein: CATSVEGTSGTSTDTQYF.

There are a few counts of this clonotype. The chain joins TRBV20-1 to TRBJ2-1; D gene uncertain. The germline gives CDR1 DFQATT, CDR2 SNEGSKA (reference sequence). The CDR3 length is 10 residues. Between the trimmed V and J ends, which lost 7 bases and 6 bases, there was a span of 7 bases. The CDR3 protein is CSVGRNEQFF. The DNA for the CDR3 is TGCAGTGTGGGCCGCAATGAGCAGTTCTTC.

By sample share, this clonotype is medium-sized (0.01 to 0.1%). The J gene is TRBJ1-2, the V gene TRBV12-3 or TRBV12-4, with D tentatively TRBD1 (6 bases). V lost 4 bases to trimming and J lost 10 bases, with 10 bases between them. The CDR3 is made up of 11 amino acids. The CDR3, as DNA: TGTGCCAGCAGTTCCGGGACAACCTACACCTTC. This sequence encodes CASSSGTTYTF.

This clonotype was observed at least ten times. V and J are TRBV5-1 and TRBJ2-3, with 7 bases lining up with TRBD1. CDR1 SGHRS and CDR2 YFSETQ come from the germline V gene. The CDR3 extends over 16 amino acids. V dropped 0 bases and J dropped 1; count of bases not matched to a gene: 5. This CDR3 is CASSLGQGMGTDTQYF. CDR3 nucleotide sequence: TGCGCCAGCAGCTTGGGACAGGGAATGGGCACAGATACGCAGTATTTT.

The chain has TRBV11-2 and TRBJ2-1; D perhaps matches TRBD1 (5 bases). Trimming cost V 1 base and J 8 bases, with 12 bases left between them. CDR1 and CDR2 from the germline V gene are SGHAT and FQNNGV. The CDR3 runs to 14 residues. The CDR3 coding sequence is TGTGCCAGCAGCTTAGGTCGCAGGGTCGATGAGCAGTTCTTC. This gives the protein CASSLGRRVDEQFF.

This clonotype was seen at least ten times. This rearrangement joins TRBV20-1 to TRBJ2-1; 9 positions agree with TRBD2. This CDR3 is built from 15 residues. The V segment lost 1 base and the J segment 5 bases; nucleotides outside the gene matches: 6. Per germline, CDR1 DFQATT and CDR2 SNEGSKA (reference sequence). The chain's CDR3 is CSARGRTSANNEQFF. CDR3 in DNA: TGCAGTGCTAGAGGCAGGACTAGCGCTAACAATGAGCAGTTCTTC.

This clonotype is a singleton in its sample. Just one base apart from a much larger clone, this may be a read error. The chain links TRBV28 to TRBJ1-1, with 9 nucleotides matching TRBD1. Germline loops: CDR1 MDHEN, CDR2 SYDVKM. This CDR3 contains 13 residues. With 6 bases clipped from V and 5 bases from J, the junction kept 4 bases outside the gene matches. The CDR3 loop is CASRTGTGTEAFF. CDR3 sequence (DNA): TGTGCCAGCAGGACCGGGACAGGGACTGAAGCTTTCTTT.